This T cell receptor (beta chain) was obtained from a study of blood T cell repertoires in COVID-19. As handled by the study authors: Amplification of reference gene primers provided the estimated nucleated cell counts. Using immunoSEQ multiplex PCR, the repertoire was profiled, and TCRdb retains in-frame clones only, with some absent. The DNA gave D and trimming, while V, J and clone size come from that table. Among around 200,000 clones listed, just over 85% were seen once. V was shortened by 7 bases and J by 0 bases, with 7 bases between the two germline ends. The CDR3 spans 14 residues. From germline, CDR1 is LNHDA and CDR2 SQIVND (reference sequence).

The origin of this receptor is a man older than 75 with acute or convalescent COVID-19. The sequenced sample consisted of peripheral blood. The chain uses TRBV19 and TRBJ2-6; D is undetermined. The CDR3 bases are TGTGCCAGTACTCCCCTCTCTGGGGCCAACGTCCTGACTTTC. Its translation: CASTPLSGANVLTF.